The rows below give T cell receptor beta chains drawn from one sample of a study of shared clonotypes between healthy human individuals. Clones were sequenced by immunoSEQ multiplex PCR, and TCRdb holds only the in-frame ones, with some missing. The sample contains hundreds of thousands of clones, around 92% of which appear only once. The sample taken for sequencing was naive CD8+ T cells sorted from blood. All receptors derive from a man between 25 and 39 years old in good health. Both conserved end residues are part of each CDR3. The D gene is left open where the match is weak. Size tells how often a clone was seen (once, few, many) or the class of an expanded clone, and some rows leave it out.

>few|-|TRBJ2-1|TRBV7-2
CASRQDEQFF
TGTGCCAGCAGGCAGGATGAGCAGTTCTTC
>-|-|TRBJ1-1|TRBV19
CATRPYQAANTEAFF
TGTGCCACTCGTCCTTATCAGGCAGCCAACACTGAAGCTTTCTTT
>once|-|TRBJ1-5|TRBV11-2
CASSFGEGEIQPQHF
TGTGCCAGCAGCTTCGGGGAGGGGGAGATTCAGCCCCAGCATTTT
>-|TRBD2|TRBJ2-3|TRBV29-1
CSVGFLADIMEADTQYF
TGCAGCGTTGGTTTCCTAGCGGATATAATGGAGGCAGATACGCAGTATTTT
>once|TRBD2|TRBJ2-1|TRBV14
CASSQVATSSLSYNEQFF
TGTGCCAGCAGCCAAGTGGCGACTAGCTCCCTCTCCTACAATGAGCAGTTCTTC
>-|-|TRBJ2-1|TRBV7-6
CASTLGSGGDEQFF
TGTGCCAGCACCTTAGGAAGCGGAGGGGATGAGCAGTTCTTC
>-|-|TRBJ2-7|TRBV10-1
CASSEGGLEQYF
TGCGCCAGCAGTGAAGGAGGTCTCGAGCAGTACTTC
>-|-|TRBJ1-5|TRBV4-2
CASSQVKGQPQHF
TGTGCCAGCAGCCAAGTTAAGGGGCAGCCCCAGCATTTT
>-|-|TRBJ2-3|TRBV9
CASSVEPVDTDTQYF
TGTGCCAGCAGCGTAGAGCCGGTGGACACAGATACGCAGTATTTT
>-|TRBD1|TRBJ2-7|TRBV27
CASSLGTGAYEQYF
TGTGCCAGCAGCCTCGGGACAGGGGCTTACGAGCAGTACTTC
>-|TRBD1|TRBJ1-1|TRBV7-8
CASSVQGVRAEAFF
TGTGCCAGCAGCGTACAGGGGGTTCGCGCTGAAGCTTTCTTT
>-|-|TRBJ1-4|TRBV11-2
CASSLDPGAFNEKLFF
TGTGCCAGCAGCTTAGACCCCGGGGCCTTTAATGAAAAACTGTTTTTT
>-|-|TRBJ1-5|TRBV28
CASSRRGSQPQHF
TGTGCCAGCAGTCGTAGGGGTAGTCAGCCCCAGCATTTT
>-|-|TRBJ2-1|TRBV7-7
CASSIDRNSYNEQFF
TGTGCTAGCAGCATCGACAGGAACTCCTACAATGAGCAGTTCTTC
>-|TRBD2|TRBJ2-7|TRBV11-2
CASRVSGRGPEQYF
TGTGCCAGCAGAGTAAGCGGGAGAGGCCCCGAGCAGTACTTC
>-|TRBD2|TRBJ2-3|TRBV7-9
CASSIYTTSANTDTQYF
TGTGCCAGCAGCATCTACACGACTAGCGCTAACACAGATACGCAGTATTTT
>-|-|TRBJ2-7|TRBV6-6
CASSYRAGDLIEQYF
TGTGCCAGCAGTTATAGGGCAGGGGATCTGATTGAGCAGTACTTC
>-|TRBD2|TRBJ2-7|TRBV6-5
CASSYERGTYEQYF
TGTGCCAGCAGTTATGAGCGGGGGACCTACGAGCAGTACTTC
>-|-|TRBJ2-1|TRBV28
CASRGWDKSYNEQFF
TGTGCCAGCAGAGGTTGGGATAAGTCCTACAATGAGCAGTTCTTC
>once|-|TRBJ1-1|TRBV5-6
CASSLIWTNTEAFF
TGTGCCAGCAGCTTGATTTGGACGAACACTGAAGCTTTCTTT
>-|-|TRBJ2-1|TRBV6-5
CASSFLQVAGDEQFF
TGTGCCAGCAGCTTTCTACAGGTAGCCGGGGATGAGCAGTTCTTC
>few|-|TRBJ1-5|TRBV27
CASSLWGAGQPQHF
TGTGCCAGCAGTTTATGGGGGGCCGGGCAGCCCCAGCATTTT
>-|TRBD1|TRBJ2-1|TRBV29-1
CSVEGPRDRGLSYNEQFF
TGCAGCGTTGAGGGACCCAGAGACAGGGGGCTGTCCTACAATGAGCAGTTCTTC
>-|-|TRBJ2-1|TRBV19
CASSTAGNSYNEQFF
TGTGCCAGTAGTACAGCGGGTAACTCCTACAATGAGCAGTTCTTC
>-|TRBD2|TRBJ2-2|TRBV25-1
CASSGIIAGGPNTGELFF
TGTGCCAGCAGTGGAATTATAGCGGGAGGGCCGAATACCGGGGAGCTGTTTTTT
>-|TRBD1|TRBJ1-5|TRBV7-9
CASSSGTGKINQPQHF
TGTGCCAGCAGCTCTGGGACAGGGAAAATCAATCAGCCCCAGCATTTT
>-|TRBD1|TRBJ2-2|TRBV14
CASSQETGAGELFF
TGTGCCAGCAGCCAAGAGACAGGGGCCGGGGAGCTGTTTTTT
>-|-|TRBJ2-7|TRBV13
CASSLGGGYEQYF
TGTGCCAGCAGCTTAGGGGGTGGCTACGAGCAGTACTTC
>-|-|TRBJ2-2|TRBV6-6
CASEILDTGELFF
TGTGCCAGCGAGATTCTAGACACCGGGGAGCTGTTTTTT
>-|-|TRBJ2-7|TRBV6-6
CASHEGNYEQYF
TGTGCCAGCCACGAAGGAAACTACGAGCAGTACTTC
>-|-|TRBJ2-3|TRBV2
CASNGGILTDTQYF
TGTGCCAGCAACGGCGGGATTCTCACAGATACGCAGTATTTT
>-|-|TRBJ2-7|TRBV7-9
CATMGQAPYEQYF
TGTGCCACCATGGGGCAGGCACCCTACGAGCAGTACTTC
>-|-|TRBJ2-3|TRBV4-2
CASSQGAGAGTDTQYF
TGTGCCAGCAGCCAAGGGGCCGGTGCAGGGACAGATACGCAGTATTTT
>-|-|TRBJ1-1|TRBV7-9
CASSRGGAGRTEAFF
TGTGCCAGCAGCCGGGGGGGTGCAGGGCGCACTGAAGCTTTCTTT
>-|TRBD2|TRBJ2-1|TRBV7-9
CASGGGTSGYNEQFF
TGTGCCAGCGGTGGCGGGACTAGCGGCTACAATGAGCAGTTCTTC
>-|-|TRBJ2-2|TRBV4-2
CASSQEGPALNTGELFF
TGTGCCAGCAGCCAAGAAGGCCCAGCGCTGAACACCGGGGAGCTGTTTTTT
>-|-|TRBJ2-5|TRBV30
CAWTTGAQETQYF
TGTGCCTGGACAACCGGTGCTCAAGAGACCCAGTACTTC
>-|-|TRBJ2-7|TRBV27
CASSPSGTNTYEQYF
TGTGCCAGCAGTCCCTCCGGGACGAATACCTACGAGCAGTACTTC
>-|-|TRBJ2-2|TRBV11-2
CASRSRGQNTGELFF
TGTGCCAGCAGATCCCGGGGTCAGAACACCGGGGAGCTGTTTTTT
>-|TRBD2|TRBJ2-5|TRBV7-7
CASSQNSGGSGGAQYF
TGTGCTAGCAGTCAAAATAGCGGGGGGTCTGGTGGGGCCCAGTACTTC
>-|TRBD1|TRBJ1-5|TRBV6-5
CASSHAGGGNQPQHF
TGTGCCAGCAGCCACGCAGGGGGAGGCAATCAGCCCCAGCATTTT
>-|-|TRBJ2-7|TRBV6-1
CASSEAIWRNSYEQYF
TGTGCCAGCAGTGAAGCGATTTGGCGGAACTCCTACGAGCAGTACTTC